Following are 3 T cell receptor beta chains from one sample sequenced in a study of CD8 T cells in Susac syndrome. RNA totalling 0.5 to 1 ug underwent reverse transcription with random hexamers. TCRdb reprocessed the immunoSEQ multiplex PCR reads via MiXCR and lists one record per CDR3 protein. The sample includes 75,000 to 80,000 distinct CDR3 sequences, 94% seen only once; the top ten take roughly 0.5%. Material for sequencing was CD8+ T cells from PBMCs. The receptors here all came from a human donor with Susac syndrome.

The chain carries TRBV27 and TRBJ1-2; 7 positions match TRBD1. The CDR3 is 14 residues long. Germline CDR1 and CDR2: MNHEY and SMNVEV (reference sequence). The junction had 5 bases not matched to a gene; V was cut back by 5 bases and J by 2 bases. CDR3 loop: CASSHPGQNYGYTF. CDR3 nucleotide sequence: TGTGCCAGCAGTCATCCGGGACAGAACTATGGCTACACCTTC.

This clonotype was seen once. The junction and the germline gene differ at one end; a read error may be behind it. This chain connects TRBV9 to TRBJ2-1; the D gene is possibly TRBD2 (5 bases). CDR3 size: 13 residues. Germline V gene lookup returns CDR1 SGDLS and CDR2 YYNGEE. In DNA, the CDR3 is TGTGCCAGCAGCGGAGACTACTACAATGAGCGGTTCTTC. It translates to CASSGDYYNERFF. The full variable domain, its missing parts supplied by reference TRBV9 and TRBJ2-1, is DSGVTQTPKHLITATGQRVTLRCSPRSGDLSVYWYQQSLDQGLQFLIQYYNGEERAKGNILERFSAQQFPDLHSELNLSSLELGDSALYFCASSGDYYNERFFGPGTRLTVL.

Here the CDR3 DNA reads TGTGCCAGCAGTCCGACAGGGTTCGAGCAGTACTTC. It specifies CASSPTGFEQYF. The V call is TRBV11-2, the J call TRBJ2-7, with 7 bases lining up with TRBD1. CDR3 length: 12 residues. The germline CDR1 and CDR2 sequences are SGHAT and FQNNGV. V lost 6 bases to trimming and J lost 6 bases; unmatched junction nucleotides: 5.